Reported below is one T cell receptor beta chain. What it recognizes is unknown. The iRepertoire nested amplicon-rescue multiplex PCR amplified TCR alpha and beta CDR3s from RNA. One-step reverse transcription and amplification started from roughly 100-400 ng of tissue mRNA or PBMC total RNA. TCRdb used MiXCR to reprocess the multiplex PCR reads, holding one entry per CDR3 protein. The sample lists some 150,000 distinct CDR3 sequences, 30% to 40% occurring once. This specimen belongs to a study of glioma-infiltrating T cells. V lost 1 base to trimming and J lost 1 base; unmatched junction nucleotides: 8. The V gene's germline CDR1 is SGHTA and CDR2 FQGNSA. This CDR3 spans 17 amino acids. Findings of the study overall: Very few CDR3 sequences were shared between tissue and blood. Above-expected tissue-blood divergence occurred in all gliomas, most in low-grade ones.

The receptor was derived from a human donor with low-grade glioma or glioblastoma, undergoing nonglioma brain surgery, or in good health (not recorded which). The chain employs TRBV7-2 and TRBJ2-5, with 8 bases identical to TRBD2. The sample comprised glioma tissue, nonneoplastic brain tissue, or PBMCs (not recorded which). CDR3 coding DNA: TGTGCCAGCAGCTTAGAGACAGCGGGAGCCCCCCAAGAGACCCAGTACTTC. The encoded protein is CASSLETAGAPQETQYF. Together with reference TRBV7-2 and TRBJ2-5, the CDR3 gives the full variable domain: GAGVSQSPSNKVTEKGKDVELRCDPISGHTALYWYRQSLGQGLEFLIYFQGNSAPDKSGLPSDRFSAERTGGSVSTLTIQRTQQEDSAVYLCASSLETAGAPQETQYFGPGTRLLVL.